This is a list of T cell receptor beta chains from one sample in a study of blood T cell repertoires in COVID-19. Method: immunoSEQ multiplex PCR; TCRdb's copy keeps in-frame clones and lacks some. Altogether around 180,000 clones are present, under 80% being singletons, with the ten largest covering around 3%. Sequenced sample: peripheral blood. These receptors all come from a woman of 80 years or more with acute or convalescent COVID-19. Both conserved end residues are part of each CDR3. The D gene is left open where the match is weak. Size is omitted from some rows. Given values are once, few, many or a class for expanded clones.

NA	TRBV9	TRBJ2-7	17	TRBD2	TGTGCCAGCAGCTTAGGGACTAGCGGAAAAAGCTCCTACGAGCAGTACTTC	CASSLGTSGKSSYEQYF
few	TRBV18	TRBJ2-7	15	NA	TGTGCCAGCTCAGCAAACAGGGAGAGCTCCTACGAGCAGTACTTC	CASSANRESSYEQYF
NA	TRBV28	TRBJ2-7	14	TRBD1	TGTGCCAGCAGGGATCCGGGACAGGGGGACGAGCAGTACTTC	CASRDPGQGDEQYF
NA	TRBV29-1	TRBJ2-7	12	NA	TGCAGCGCCGAGGGAGCGTTTAACGAGCAGTACTTC	CSAEGAFNEQYF
once	TRBV19	TRBJ1-5	13	TRBD1	TGTGCCAGTGCCGCTCAGGGGGATCAGCCCCAGCATTTT	CASAAQGDQPQHF
once	TRBV12-3/TRBV12-4	TRBJ1-2	13	NA	TGTGCCAGCACACGGAACGGGTACTATGGCTACACCTTC	CASTRNGYYGYTF
once	TRBV18	TRBJ2-1	13	TRBD2	TGTGCCAGCTCCGAGCTAGCGGGCAATGAGCAGTTCTTC	CASSELAGNEQFF
NA	TRBV7-6	TRBJ2-1	15	TRBD2	TGTGCCAGCAGCTTTGTGGGCGGGAGTCCCTATGAGCAGTTCTTC	CASSFVGGSPYEQFF
NA	TRBV18	TRBJ2-7	12	TRBD1	TGTGCCAGCTCACCAATGGGACAGGAGCAGTACTTC	CASSPMGQEQYF
NA	TRBV7-9	TRBJ1-2	12	TRBD1	TGTGCCAGCAGCCTCGACAGGGATGGCTACACCTTC	CASSLDRDGYTF
few	TRBV27	TRBJ2-1	22	TRBD1	TGTGCCAGCAGAAGTTTCAGAGGGGGTGGGGACAGGGCATCTAGCTCCTACAATGAGCAGTTCTTC	CASRSFRGGGDRASSSYNEQFF
NA	TRBV27	TRBJ1-2	17	NA	TGTGCCAGCAGTTCACAAAGGACAGTCCCATATAACTATGGCTACACCTTC	CASSSQRTVPYNYGYTF
NA	TRBV30	TRBJ1-1	13	NA	TGTGCCTGGAGAGGCTCAGGCGACACTGAAGCTTTCTTT	CAWRGSGDTEAFF
few	TRBV5-1	TRBJ2-1	14	TRBD2	TGCGCCAGCAGCGTTAGCGGGAGATACAATGAGCAGTTCTTC	CASSVSGRYNEQFF
NA	TRBV30	TRBJ1-6	11	NA	TGTGCCTGGAGTCCAGGGGCTCTCCTCCACTTT	CAWSPGALLHF
NA	TRBV7-3	TRBJ1-1	15	NA	TGTGCCAGCAGCTTAGGTTCAGACTTGAACACTGAAGCTTTCTTT	CASSLGSDLNTEAFF
NA	TRBV7-6	TRBJ2-5	16	TRBD2	TGTGCCAGCAGGCGACTAGCGGGGCCCCCCCAAGAGACCCAGTACTTC	CASRRLAGPPQETQYF
NA	TRBV11-2	TRBJ2-7	14	NA	TGTGCCAGCAGCTCCCTCAGGGTCCCCTACGAGCAGTACTTC	CASSSLRVPYEQYF
NA	TRBV27	TRBJ2-5	15	NA	TGTGCCACCGTTGAAACCAGCTCAGGGATCGGGACCCAGTACTTC	CATVETSSGIGTQYF
NA	TRBV28	TRBJ2-1	15	TRBD2	TGTGCCGCCTCGAGGGCTAGCGGGTTTTACAATGAGCAGTTCTTC	CAASRASGFYNEQFF
NA	TRBV28	TRBJ2-7	15	TRBD2	TGTGCCAGCAGTCCTTACGGGAGGACCAATTACGAGCAGTACTTC	CASSPYGRTNYEQYF
NA	TRBV28	TRBJ1-5	16	NA	TGTGCCAGCAGTTTAGGAGGCGGGCAACGCAATCAGCCCCAGCATTTT	CASSLGGGQRNQPQHF
NA	TRBV19	TRBJ2-2	15	TRBD1	TGTGCCAGTAGTATTTGGACAGGGGACACCGGGGAGCTGTTTTTT	CASSIWTGDTGELFF
NA	TRBV19	TRBJ2-1	19	NA	TGTGCCAGTAGTCCCCCTTCCCAGCCTGGGGGGGGCCTCTACAATGAGCAGTTCTTC	CASSPPSQPGGGLYNEQFF
NA	TRBV29-1	TRBJ2-7	12	TRBD2	TGCAGCGCGGGGGGGCAGGGTAGCGAGCAGTACTTC	CSAGGQGSEQYF
NA	TRBV18	TRBJ2-3	11	NA	TGTGCCAGCTCTCTTCCCGATACGCAGTATTTT	CASSLPDTQYF
NA	TRBV21-1	TRBJ2-2	15	NA	TGTGCCAGCAGCAAAACCGCAGAGAACACCGGGGAGCTGTTTTTT	CASSKTAENTGELFF
NA	TRBV11-2	TRBJ2-7	15	TRBD1	TGTGCCAGCAGCCGCCGGGACAGACCCCCCTACGAGCAGTACTTC	CASSRRDRPPYEQYF
few	TRBV5-4	TRBJ1-1	14	NA	TGTGCCAGCAGCTTGAAACAGATCAACACTGAAGCTTTCTTT	CASSLKQINTEAFF
NA	TRBV5-4	TRBJ1-1	14	NA	TGTGCCAGCAGCTTGGGGGGCGGGAACACTGAAGCTTTCTTT	CASSLGGGNTEAFF
once	TRBV19	TRBJ2-1	15	NA	TGTGCCAGTAGTATCGGGTACTCAGTATACAATGAGCAGTTCTTC	CASSIGYSVYNEQFF
few	TRBV29-1	TRBJ2-7	17	TRBD1	TGCAGCGCTTCCGGGGACAGGGCAAAGGATTACTTCTACGAGCAGTACTTC	CSASGDRAKDYFYEQYF
many	TRBV28	TRBJ1-2	13	NA	TGTGCCAGCAGTTTCGTCGTCAGCTATGGCTACACCTTC	CASSFVVSYGYTF
NA	TRBV10-3	TRBJ1-5	16	NA	TGTGCCATCAGTGGGGGCCCACGGGGGACGAATCAGCCCCAGCATTTT	CAISGGPRGTNQPQHF
NA	TRBV7-6	TRBJ2-3	16	TRBD2	TGTGCCAGCAGCTCGAGGCGGGAGGGCGGAGCAGATACGCAGTATTTT	CASSSRREGGADTQYF
NA	TRBV5-1	TRBJ1-1	15	TRBD1	TGCGCCAGCAGCTCCTGGGACAGGGCGAACACTGAAGCTTTCTTT	CASSSWDRANTEAFF
NA	TRBV18	TRBJ1-1	16	NA	TGTGCCAGCTCACCACAATCTGTAGGAGGACGAACTGAAGCTTTCTTT	CASSPQSVGGRTEAFF
NA	TRBV11-2	TRBJ2-7	15	TRBD2	TGTGCCAGCAGCTTAGGCGGTAGCGGGACCTACGAGCAGTACTTC	CASSLGGSGTYEQYF
NA	TRBV7-8	TRBJ2-7	14	TRBD1	TGTGCCAGCAGCCAAGGGACAGGGGCCTACGAGCAGTACTTC	CASSQGTGAYEQYF
NA	TRBV7-2	TRBJ1-1	14	NA	TGTGCCAGCAGCTTAGGACACCAGAACACTGAAGCTTTCTTT	CASSLGHQNTEAFF
NA	TRBV5-5	TRBJ2-3	16	NA	TGTGCCAGCAGCGCATTAGCGGCCCTCAGCACAGATACGCAGTATTTT	CASSALAALSTDTQYF
NA	TRBV7-8	TRBJ1-1	15	NA	TGTGCCAGCAGGTTCGGCTCCGGGAGATCCCCTGAAGCTTTCTTT	CASRFGSGRSPEAFF
once	TRBV7-9	TRBJ2-1	14	TRBD1	TGTGCCAGCAGCTTGACAGGGGGGTTGCATGAGCAGTTCTTC	CASSLTGGLHEQFF
NA	TRBV6-5	TRBJ2-7	13	NA	TGTGCCAGCAGCGACTGGGACTCCCGTCGGCAGTACTTC	CASSDWDSRRQYF
NA	TRBV10-1	TRBJ2-7	11	NA	TGCGCCAGCAGTGAAAGGGGTGCGCAGTACTTC	CASSERGAQYF
few	TRBV24-1	TRBJ1-5	17	TRBD1	TGTGCCACCAGTGATCCCCCCGGGACAGATAGCAATCAGCCCCAGCATTTT	CATSDPPGTDSNQPQHF
NA	TRBV6-1	TRBJ2-3	17	NA	TGTGCCAGCAGTGAACAGAGAGGGAGAGCCTTCACAGATACGCAGTATTTT	CASSEQRGRAFTDTQYF
NA	TRBV5-4	TRBJ2-7	15	TRBD1	TGTGCCAGCACCGCCGGGACAGGGGGCCCCTACGAGCAGTACTTC	CASTAGTGGPYEQYF
NA	TRBV5-8	TRBJ2-7	15	TRBD1	TGTGCCAGCAGCGGGGGACAGGGCTTAGCCTACGAGCAGTACTTC	CASSGGQGLAYEQYF
NA	TRBV4-3	TRBJ1-2	15	NA	TGCGCCAGCAGCCAAGATAGGAGATCCCGCTATGGCTACACCTTC	CASSQDRRSRYGYTF
few	TRBV7-2	TRBJ2-5	15	NA	TGTGCCAGCAGCTTATTGAGACTAGATACTGAGACCCAGTACTTC	CASSLLRLDTETQYF
NA	TRBV2	TRBJ2-2	10	NA	TGTGCCAGCTATGCCGGGGAGCTGTTTTTT	CASYAGELFF
NA	TRBV19	TRBJ2-7	14	NA	TGTGCCAGTAGTACGGGACAAATAGGTCTCGAGCAGTACTTC	CASSTGQIGLEQYF
once	TRBV4-2	TRBJ1-6	16	NA	TGTGCCAGCAGCCAAGATGGCAGCTCCTATAATTCACCCCTCCACTTT	CASSQDGSSYNSPLHF